What follows are 17 T cell receptor beta chains derived from one specimen sequenced in a study of patients and donors after allogeneic stem cell transplantation. One entry per CDR3 protein, called by TCRdb with MiXCR from the RT-PCR reads. This table has 200,000 to 250,000 distinct CDR3 sequences, 14% appearing once. Sequencing was carried out using blood, either unsorted or a sorted T cell fraction (not recorded which). Receptors were obtained from a human donor who was either an allogeneic HSCT recipient or a stem cell or donor lymphocyte infusion donor (not recorded which). It is not recorded whose cells these are; they may come from a transplant donor.

This sequence joins TRBV5-1 and TRBJ1-2; the match to TRBD1 covers 7 bases. This CDR3 has 15 amino acids. J gave up 8 bases and V 0 bases, and 10 bases lay outside the gene matches. CDR1 is SGHRS, CDR2 YFSETQ, per germline. CDR3 residues: CASSLARGRGEGYTF. CDR3 nucleotides: TGCGCCAGCAGCTTGGCAAGGGGGCGAGGTGAGGGCTACACCTTC.

The table lists this clonotype with many counts. Here the CDR3 reads CASSLQGAGHEQFF. CDR3 DNA sequence: TGTGCCAGCAGCTTACAGGGAGCTGGCCATGAGCAGTTCTTC. V gene TRBV7-7 combines with J gene TRBJ2-1, with D perhaps being TRBD1 or TRBD2 (5 bases each). This CDR3 has 14 residues. The V gene's germline CDR1 is SSHAT and CDR2 FNYEAQ (reference sequence). V was shortened by 2 bases and J by 8 bases, with 13 bases between the two germline ends.

This clonotype turned up a few times. This sequence joins TRBV13 and TRBJ2-7; TRBD2 is a possible D gene (5 bases). CDR1 is PRHDT and CDR2 is FYEKMQ in the germline V gene (reference sequence). With 5 bases removed from V and 6 bases from J, the gap between germline ends came to 20 bases. The CDR3 is made up of 15 amino acids. CDR3 nucleotides: TGTGCCAGCAGCGCCAACCCCCCCTCGACTACCGAGCAGTACTTC. Translation: CASSANPPSTTEQYF.

This clonotype was found many times. The V gene is TRBV7-2, the J gene TRBJ1-4; a weak D match, TRBD1 (5 bases). Trimming took off 5 bases at V and 8 bases at J, with 15 bases between the two ends. The CDR3 is 14 residues long. CDR1 SGHTA and CDR2 FQGNSA come from the germline V gene. CDR3 bases: TGTGCCAGCAGCCTCGGGGGGACCGCCGAAAAACTGTTTTTT. This gives the protein CASSLGGTAEKLFF.

V gene TRBV7-6 combines with J gene TRBJ2-2; 9 bases align to TRBD2. Germline-derived CDR1 and CDR2 are SGHVS and FNYEAQ. The CDR3 is 17 amino acids. Trimming removed 1 base from V and 5 bases from J; junction bases left unmatched: 8. CDR3 sequence: CASSLVTSGARTGELFF. The CDR3 nucleotides are TGTGCCAGCAGCTTAGTGACTAGCGGAGCGCGTACCGGGGAGCTGTTTTTT.

The rearrangement uses TRBV27 and TRBJ2-3; 8 bases map to TRBD2. From germline, CDR1 is MNHEY and CDR2 SMNVEV (reference sequence). Germline trimming cut 6 bases from V and 5 bases from J; bases unmatched to any gene: 10. The CDR3 contains 15 residues. The CDR3 DNA sequence: TGTGCCAGCAGAGTCGTCGGGGGGGCCGGAGATACGCAGTATTTT. Encoded protein: CASRVVGGAGDTQYF.

This clonotype turned up a few times. CDR3 DNA: TGTGCCAGCAGCCCCATAGGGCAGGGCTACGAGCAGTACTTC. It is translated as CASSPIGQGYEQYF. The chain couples TRBV5-4 to TRBJ2-7; D possibly corresponds to TRBD1 (5 bases). Germline-derived CDR1 and CDR2 are SGHNT and YYREEE (reference sequence). CDR3 length equals 14 residues. V was pared by 4 bases and J by 3 bases, with 14 bases between.

This clonotype was detected ten times or more. This sequence joins TRBV18 and TRBJ2-2; no reliable D call. CDR3 length equals 13 residues. Germline CDR1 KGHSH, CDR2 LQKENI. V dropped 0 bases and J dropped 6 bases, with 5 bases sitting between them. CDR3 region: CASSPPYPGELFF. The CDR3 DNA sequence: TGTGCCAGCTCACCACCTTATCCCGGGGAGCTGTTTTTT.

This chain joins TRBV6-5 and TRBJ1-2, with D unresolved. V was shortened by 0 bases and J by 0 bases, with 8 bases between the two germline ends. This CDR3 is 15 amino acids long. Per the germline V gene, CDR1 is MNHEY and CDR2 is SVGAGI. CDR3 protein: CASSYSRGANYGYTF. CDR3 nucleotide sequence: TGTGCCAGCAGTTACTCGCGAGGAGCTAACTATGGCTACACCTTC.

This clonotype occurred once. The chain has TRBV4-3 and TRBJ2-3, with TRBD2 as a possible D gene (6 bases). The CDR3 has 15 amino acids. Deletions cut 4 bases from V and 2 bases from J, with 13 bases between. Germline V CDR1 and CDR2: LGHNA, YSLEER. The CDR3 coding sequence is TGCGCCAGCAGCCTGGGCGGGACGGACACAGATACGCAGTATTTT. Translated, it gives CASSLGGTDTDTQYF.

This clonotype was seen a few times. The genes are TRBV7-2 and TRBJ2-5; TRBD2 agrees at 8 bases. The CDR3 has 15 amino acids. CDR1 is SGHTA and CDR2 is FQGNSA in the germline V gene. V gave up 5 bases and J gave up 5 bases; unmatched junction bases: 10. CDR3 nucleotides: TGTGCCAGCAGCCGGGCCGGGACTAGGGGCGAGACCCAGTACTTC. This gives the protein CASSRAGTRGETQYF. Variable domain in full (rest from reference TRBV7-2 and TRBJ2-5): GAGVSQSPSNKVTEKGKDVELRCDPISGHTALYWYRQSLGQGLEFLIYFQGNSAPDKSGLPSDRFSAERTGGSVSTLTIQRTQQEDSAVYLCASSRAGTRGETQYFGPGTRLLVL.

The chain has TRBV20-1 and TRBJ1-4; unclear D gene. Per the germline V gene, CDR1 is DFQATT and CDR2 is SNEGSKA (reference sequence). This CDR3 region has 12 residues. V shed 1 base and J shed 8 bases, with 8 bases lying between them. CDR3 in DNA: TGCAGTGCTAGAGTCAGACACGAAAAACTGTTTTTT. Protein product: CSARVRHEKLFF.

The rearrangement uses TRBV10-3 and TRBJ2-7; D is unresolved. The ends were cut back, 4 bases at V and 4 bases at J, with 11 bases in the middle. This CDR3 is 13 amino acids long. In germline, CDR1 is ENHRY, CDR2 SYGVKD. In nucleotides, the CDR3 is TGTGCCATCAGTGCTGGTGTTGCGTACGAGCAGTACTTC. Translating gives CAISAGVAYEQYF.

This CDR3 is CASSQVLRTEAFF. The CDR3 bases are TGTGCCAGCAGCCAAGTTTTGCGGACTGAAGCTTTCTTT. The J gene is TRBJ1-1, the V gene TRBV4-2; D gene unclear. The CDR3 totals 13 residues. The V gene's germline CDR1 is LGHNA and CDR2 YNFKEQ. V shed 1 base and J shed 5 bases, with 8 bases lying between them.

Ten or more counts support this clonotype. The rearrangement uses TRBV12-3 or TRBV12-4 and TRBJ2-5, with 8 positions matching TRBD2. V was clipped by 6 bases and J by 3 bases; unmatched bases: 6. This CDR3 has 14 residues. The CDR3 sequence is CASRQTGLEETQYF. The DNA for the CDR3 is TGTGCCAGCAGACAAACGGGACTAGAAGAGACCCAGTACTTC.

This clonotype was seen repeatedly, ten times or more. This chain connects TRBV5-1 to TRBJ1-1; TRBD1 might be the D (5 bases). The V gene's germline CDR1 is SGHRS and CDR2 YFSETQ. Trimming removed 4 bases from V and 3 bases from J, with 13 bases in between. The CDR3 sequence is 14 residues long. CDR3 DNA: TGCGCCAGCAGCAGAAGAGACAGAGACACTGAAGCTTTCTTT. Translated, it gives CASSRRDRDTEAFF.

CDR3 residues: CASRRTSGTGETQYF. The CDR3 DNA reads TGCGCCAGCAGGCGCACTAGCGGGACGGGGGAGACCCAGTACTTC. The gene calls are TRBV5-1 and TRBJ2-5, with 10 nucleotides matching TRBD2. The CDR3 length is 15 residues. The V and J ends lost 5 bases and 5 bases, in that order; junction bases with no gene match: 9. Germline CDR1 and CDR2: SGHRS and YFSETQ. The full variable domain, with the rest looked up from reference TRBV5-1 and TRBJ2-5, is KAGVTQTPRYLIKTRGQQVTLSCSPISGHRSVSWYQQTPGQGLQFLFEYFSETQRNKGNFPGRFSGRQFSNSRSEMNVSTLELGDSALYLCASRRTSGTGETQYFGPGTRLLVL.